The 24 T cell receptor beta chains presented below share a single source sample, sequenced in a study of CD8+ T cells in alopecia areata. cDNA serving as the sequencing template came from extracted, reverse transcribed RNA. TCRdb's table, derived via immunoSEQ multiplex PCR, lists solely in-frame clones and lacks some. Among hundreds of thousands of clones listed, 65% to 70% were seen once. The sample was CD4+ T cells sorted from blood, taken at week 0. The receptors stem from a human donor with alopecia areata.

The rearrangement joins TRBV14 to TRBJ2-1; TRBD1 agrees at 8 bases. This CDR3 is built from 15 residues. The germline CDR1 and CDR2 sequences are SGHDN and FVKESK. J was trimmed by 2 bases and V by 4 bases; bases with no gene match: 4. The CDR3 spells CASSRTGQAYNEQFF. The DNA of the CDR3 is TGTGCCAGCAGCCGTACGGGACAGGCCTACAATGAGCAGTTCTTC.

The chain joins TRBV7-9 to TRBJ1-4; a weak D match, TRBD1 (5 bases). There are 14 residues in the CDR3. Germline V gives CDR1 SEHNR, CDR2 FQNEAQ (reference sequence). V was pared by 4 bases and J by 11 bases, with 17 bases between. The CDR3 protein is CASSSLEGRGKLFF. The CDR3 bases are TGTGCCAGCAGCTCGCTGGAAGGGCGGGGGAAACTGTTTTTT.

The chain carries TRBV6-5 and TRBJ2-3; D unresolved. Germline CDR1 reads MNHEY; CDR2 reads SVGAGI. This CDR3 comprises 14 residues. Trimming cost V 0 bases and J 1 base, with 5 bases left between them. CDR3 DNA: TGTGCCAGCAGTTACTCGCTTGGCACAGATACGCAGTATTTT. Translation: CASSYSLGTDTQYF.

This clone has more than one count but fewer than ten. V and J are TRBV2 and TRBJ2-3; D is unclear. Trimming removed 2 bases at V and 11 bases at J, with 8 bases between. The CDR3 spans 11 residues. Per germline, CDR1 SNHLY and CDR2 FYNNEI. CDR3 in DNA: TGTGCCAGCAGTGAAAATGGGCAGCAGTATTTT. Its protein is CASSENGQQYF. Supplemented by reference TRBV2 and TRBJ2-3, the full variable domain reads EPEVTQTPSHQVTQMGQEVILRCVPISNHLYFYWYRQILGQKVEFLVSFYNNEISEKSEIFDDQFSVERPDGSNFTLKIRSTKLEDSAMYFCASSENGQQYFGPGTRLTVL.

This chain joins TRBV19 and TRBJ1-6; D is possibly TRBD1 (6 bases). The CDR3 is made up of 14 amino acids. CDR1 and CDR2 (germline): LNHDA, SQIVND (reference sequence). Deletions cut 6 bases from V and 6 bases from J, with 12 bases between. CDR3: CASSHRAPNSPLHF. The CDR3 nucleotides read TGTGCCAGTAGCCACAGGGCTCCTAATTCACCCCTCCACTTT.

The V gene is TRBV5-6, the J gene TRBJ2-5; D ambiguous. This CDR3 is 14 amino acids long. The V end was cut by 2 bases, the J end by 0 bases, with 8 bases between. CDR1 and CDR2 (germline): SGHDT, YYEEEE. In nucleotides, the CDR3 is TGTGCCAGCAGCTTAGGCACTTACCAAGAGACCCAGTACTTC. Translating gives CASSLGTYQETQYF.

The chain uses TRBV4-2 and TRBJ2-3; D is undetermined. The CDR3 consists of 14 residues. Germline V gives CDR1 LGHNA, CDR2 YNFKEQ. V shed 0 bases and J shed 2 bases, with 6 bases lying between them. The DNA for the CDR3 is TGTGCCAGCAGCCAAGATTTTGTCACAGATACGCAGTATTTT. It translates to CASSQDFVTDTQYF.

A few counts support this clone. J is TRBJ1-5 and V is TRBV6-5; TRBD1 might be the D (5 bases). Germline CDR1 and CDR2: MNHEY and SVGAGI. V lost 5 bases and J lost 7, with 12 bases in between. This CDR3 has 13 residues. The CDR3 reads CASSTREGQPQHF. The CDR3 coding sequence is TGTGCCAGCAGTACCAGGGAAGGGCAGCCCCAGCATTTT.

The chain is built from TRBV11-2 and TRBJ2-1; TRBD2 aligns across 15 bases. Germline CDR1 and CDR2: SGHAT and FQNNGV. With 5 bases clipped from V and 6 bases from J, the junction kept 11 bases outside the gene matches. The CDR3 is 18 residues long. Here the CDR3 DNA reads TGTGCCAGCAGCCTGGCCGGGACTAGCGGGGGGCCATTCAATGAGCAGTTCTTC. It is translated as CASSLAGTSGGPFNEQFF.

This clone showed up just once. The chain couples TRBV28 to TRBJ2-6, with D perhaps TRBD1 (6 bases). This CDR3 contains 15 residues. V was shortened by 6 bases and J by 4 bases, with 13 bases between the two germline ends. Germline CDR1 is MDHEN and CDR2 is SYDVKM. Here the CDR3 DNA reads TGTGCCAGCAGACCCAGGGGTTTGGGGGCCAACGTCCTGACTTTC. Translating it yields CASRPRGLGANVLTF.

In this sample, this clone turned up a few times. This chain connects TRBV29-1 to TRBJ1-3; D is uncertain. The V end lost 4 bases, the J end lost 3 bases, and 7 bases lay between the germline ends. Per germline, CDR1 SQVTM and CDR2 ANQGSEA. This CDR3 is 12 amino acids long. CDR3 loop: CSVGILGNTIYF. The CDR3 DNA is TGCAGCGTTGGAATTCTTGGAAACACCATATATTTT.

DNA for the CDR3: TGCAGCGTTGATGCCTCGTGGGGGGCCAACGTCCTGACTTTC. It yields the protein CSVDASWGANVLTF. This chain connects TRBV29-1 to TRBJ2-6; D not certain. Per the germline V gene, CDR1 is SQVTM and CDR2 is ANQGSEA. Trimming removed 3 bases at V and 4 bases at J, with 10 bases between. The CDR3 extends over 14 amino acids. The variable domain in full, completed from reference TRBV29-1 and TRBJ2-6, reads SAVISQKPSRDICQRGTSLTIQCQVDSQVTMMFWYRQQPGQSLTLIATANQGSEATYESGFVIDKFPISRPNLTFSTLTVSNMSPEDSSIYLCSVDASWGANVLTFGAGSRLTVL.

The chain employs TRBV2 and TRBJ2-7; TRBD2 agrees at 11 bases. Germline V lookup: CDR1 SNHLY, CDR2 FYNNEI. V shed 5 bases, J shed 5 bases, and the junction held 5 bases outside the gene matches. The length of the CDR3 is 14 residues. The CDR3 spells CASSPLAGAHEQYF. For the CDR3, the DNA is TGTGCCAGCAGTCCACTAGCGGGGGCCCACGAGCAGTACTTC.

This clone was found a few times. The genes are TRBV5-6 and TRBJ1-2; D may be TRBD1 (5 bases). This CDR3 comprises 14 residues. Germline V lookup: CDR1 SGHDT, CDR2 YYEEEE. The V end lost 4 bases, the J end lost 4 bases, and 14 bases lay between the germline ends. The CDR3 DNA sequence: TGTGCCAGCAGCCGGGACCGCCAAGTCTATGGCTACACCTTC. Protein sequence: CASSRDRQVYGYTF. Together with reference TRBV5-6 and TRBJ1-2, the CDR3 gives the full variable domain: DAGVTQSPTHLIKTRGQQVTLRCSPKSGHDTVSWYQQALGQGPQFIFQYYEEEERQRGNFPDRFSGHQFPNYSSELNVNALLLGDSALYLCASSRDRQVYGYTFGSGTRLTVV.

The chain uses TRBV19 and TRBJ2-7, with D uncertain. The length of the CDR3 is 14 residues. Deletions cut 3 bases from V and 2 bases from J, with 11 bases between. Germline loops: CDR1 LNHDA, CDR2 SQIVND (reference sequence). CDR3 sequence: CASSISGSTYEQYF. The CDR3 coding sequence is TGTGCCAGTAGTATTTCGGGCAGTACCTACGAGCAGTACTTC.

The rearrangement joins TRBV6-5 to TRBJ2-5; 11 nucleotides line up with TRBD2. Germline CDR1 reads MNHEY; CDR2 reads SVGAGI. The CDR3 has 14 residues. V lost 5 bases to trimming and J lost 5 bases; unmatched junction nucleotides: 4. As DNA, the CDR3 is TGTGCCAGCAGTCAACTAGCGGGGGACGAGACCCAGTACTTC. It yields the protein CASSQLAGDETQYF.

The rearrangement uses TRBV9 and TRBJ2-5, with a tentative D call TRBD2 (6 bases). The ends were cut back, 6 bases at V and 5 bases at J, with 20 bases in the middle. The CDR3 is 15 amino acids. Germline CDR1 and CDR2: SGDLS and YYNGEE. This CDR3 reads CASNSGLGITETQYF. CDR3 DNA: TGTGCCAGCAATTCGGGACTGGGAATTACGGAGACCCAGTACTTC. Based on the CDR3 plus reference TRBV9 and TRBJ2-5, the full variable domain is DSGVTQTPKHLITATGQRVTLRCSPRSGDLSVYWYQQSLDQGLQFLIQYYNGEERAKGNILERFSAQQFPDLHSELNLSSLELGDSALYFCASNSGLGITETQYFGPGTRLLVL.

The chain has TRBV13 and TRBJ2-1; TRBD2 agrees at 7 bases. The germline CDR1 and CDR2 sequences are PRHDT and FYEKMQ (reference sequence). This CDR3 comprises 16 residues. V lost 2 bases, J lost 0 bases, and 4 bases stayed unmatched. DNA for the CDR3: TGTGCCAGCAGCTTAAACCTAGCGGTCTCCTACAATGAGCAGTTCTTC. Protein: CASSLNLAVSYNEQFF.

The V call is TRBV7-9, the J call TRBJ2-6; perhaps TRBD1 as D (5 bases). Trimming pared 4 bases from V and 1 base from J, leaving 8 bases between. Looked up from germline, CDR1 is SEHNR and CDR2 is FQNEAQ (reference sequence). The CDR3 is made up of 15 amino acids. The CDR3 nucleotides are TGTGCCAGCAGCTACGGACAATCTGGGGCCAACGTCCTGACTTTC. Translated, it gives CASSYGQSGANVLTF.

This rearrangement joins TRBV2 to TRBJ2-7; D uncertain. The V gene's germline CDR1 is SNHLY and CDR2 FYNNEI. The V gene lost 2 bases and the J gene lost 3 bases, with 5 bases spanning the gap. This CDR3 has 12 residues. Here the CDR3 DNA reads TGTGCCAGCAGTGAAACAGTCTACGAGCAGTACTTC. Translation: CASSETVYEQYF. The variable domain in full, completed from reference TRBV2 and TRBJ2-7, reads EPEVTQTPSHQVTQMGQEVILRCVPISNHLYFYWYRQILGQKVEFLVSFYNNEISEKSEIFDDQFSVERPDGSNFTLKIRSTKLEDSAMYFCASSETVYEQYFGPGTRLTVT.

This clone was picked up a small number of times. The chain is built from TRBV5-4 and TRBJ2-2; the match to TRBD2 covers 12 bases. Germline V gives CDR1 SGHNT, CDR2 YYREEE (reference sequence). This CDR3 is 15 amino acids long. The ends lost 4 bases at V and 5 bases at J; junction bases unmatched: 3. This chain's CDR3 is CASSGGLAGTGELFF. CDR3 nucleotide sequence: TGTGCCAGCAGCGGAGGACTAGCGGGGACCGGGGAGCTGTTTTTT.

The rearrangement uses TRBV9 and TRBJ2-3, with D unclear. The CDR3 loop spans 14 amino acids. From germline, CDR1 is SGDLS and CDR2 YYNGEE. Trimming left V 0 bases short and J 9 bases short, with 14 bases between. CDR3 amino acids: CASSVEIAQGTQYF. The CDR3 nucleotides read TGTGCCAGCAGCGTAGAAATAGCCCAAGGCACGCAGTATTTT.

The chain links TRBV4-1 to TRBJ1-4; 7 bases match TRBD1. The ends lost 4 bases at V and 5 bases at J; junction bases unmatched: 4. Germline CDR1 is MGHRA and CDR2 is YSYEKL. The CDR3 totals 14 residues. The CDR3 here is CASSPRDSNEKLFF. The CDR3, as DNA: TGCGCCAGCAGCCCGCGGGACAGCAATGAAAAACTGTTTTTT.

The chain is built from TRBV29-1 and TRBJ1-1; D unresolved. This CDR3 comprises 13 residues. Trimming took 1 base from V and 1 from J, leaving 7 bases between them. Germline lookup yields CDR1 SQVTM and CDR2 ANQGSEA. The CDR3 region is CSVEVITNTEAFF. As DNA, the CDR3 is TGCAGCGTTGAAGTTATCACGAACACTGAAGCTTTCTTT.